These 10 T cell receptor beta chains originate from one sample sequenced in a study of cytomegalovirus exposure and HLA in healthy donors. The PCR had 60 Vbeta and 13 Jbeta primers. Only in-frame clones appear in the TCRdb table, and some are missing; sequencing was by immunoSEQ multiplex PCR. The sample includes fewer than 200,000 clones, roughly 80% of them seen just once. Material for sequencing was PBMCs. The receptors stem from a man in his forties in good health and CMV-seronegative.

The genes are TRBV7-6 and TRBJ2-3; 8 bases fit TRBD2. Germline CDR1 SGHVS, CDR2 FNYEAQ. There are 15 residues in the CDR3. Germline trimming cut 5 bases from V and 4 bases from J; bases unmatched to any gene: 8. CDR3 DNA sequence: TGTGCCAGCAGCCCCTCCGGGGGGGCTCCAGATACGCAGTATTTT. Translation gives CASSPSGGAPDTQYF. The whole variable domain, remainder taken from reference TRBV7-6 and TRBJ2-3, is GAGVSQSPRYKVTKRGQDVALRCDPISGHVSLYWYRQALGQGPEFLTYFNYEAQQDKSGLPNDRFSAERPEGSISTLTIQRTEQRDSAMYRCASSPSGGAPDTQYFGPGTRLTVL.

This clone was picked up one time. The chain has TRBV25-1 and TRBJ2-5; 10 positions match TRBD2. V dropped 3 bases and J dropped 5; count of bases not matched to a gene: 6. CDR1 and CDR2 from the germline V gene are MGHDK and SYGVNS. The CDR3 spans 15 residues. The CDR3 is CASSDASGGRETQYF. In nucleotides, the CDR3 is TGTGCCAGCAGTGATGCTAGCGGGGGTAGGGAGACCCAGTACTTC.

The chain links TRBV5-8 to TRBJ1-5, with 8 bases fitting TRBD1. The CDR3 spans 15 residues. Germline V gives CDR1 SGHTS, CDR2 YDEGEE. Losses at the gene ends were 2 bases for V and 4 bases for J; bases not matched to a gene: 5. The CDR3 is CASSLSRQGNQPQHF. In DNA form, the CDR3 reads TGTGCCAGCAGCTTATCCAGACAGGGGAATCAGCCCCAGCATTTT.

The chain has TRBV5-1 and TRBJ1-2; 7 bases are shared with TRBD1. Unmatched junction bases numbered 11, after V lost 4 bases and J lost 11 bases. Germline lookup yields CDR1 SGHRS and CDR2 YFSETQ. The CDR3 consists of 13 residues. The CDR3 loop is CASSPDRPGGYTF. The CDR3 DNA is TGCGCCAGCAGCCCGGACAGGCCCGGTGGGTACACCTTC.

This chain uses TRBV5-5 with TRBJ2-2; 9 bases agree with TRBD2. After removal of 3 bases from V and 3 bases from J, the junction contained 3 bases not matched to a gene. CDR1 SGHKS and CDR2 YYEKEE come from the germline V gene (reference sequence). The CDR3 spans 15 residues. CDR3 bases: TGTGCCAGCAGCTCTTGGACTAGCGACACCGGGGAGCTGTTTTTT. It is translated as CASSSWTSDTGELFF.

This clone was seen only once. V gene TRBV5-1 combines with J gene TRBJ2-3; 7 positions agree with TRBD2. V shed 4 bases, J shed 5 bases, and the junction held 7 bases outside the gene matches. Germline CDR1 and CDR2: SGHRS and YFSETQ. CDR3 size: 14 residues. The CDR3 DNA is TGCGCCAGCAGCCAGCTAGCGGTTCAAGATACGCAGTATTTT. This translates into CASSQLAVQDTQYF.

This clone was counted between two and nine times. This chain joins TRBV6-5 and TRBJ2-7; 8 positions match TRBD1. V gave up 2 bases and J gave up 4 bases; unmatched junction bases: 7. Germline assignment: CDR1 MNHEY and CDR2 SVGAGI. This CDR3 region has 15 residues. CDR3 sequence (DNA): TGTGCCAGCAGTTACACGCAGGGGGCCCCATACGAGCAGTACTTC. Its protein product is CASSYTQGAPYEQYF.

V is TRBV5-1 and J is TRBJ2-2; 8 nucleotides align to TRBD1. The CDR3 spans 15 residues. The V and J ends lost 5 bases and 6 bases, in that order; junction bases with no gene match: 9. Germline-derived CDR1 and CDR2 are SGHRS and YFSETQ. CDR3 sequence reads: CASRTGDVSAGELFF. For the CDR3, the DNA is TGCGCCAGCAGGACAGGGGATGTTTCGGCCGGGGAGCTGTTTTTT.

Only one count was recorded for this clone. The J gene is TRBJ1-3, the V gene TRBV7-2; D is possibly TRBD1 (5 bases). Germline assignment: CDR1 SGHTA and CDR2 FQGNSA. V shed 8 bases and J shed 6 bases, with 17 bases lying between them. The CDR3 loop spans 14 amino acids. CDR3 sequence: CASSRARAENTIYF. CDR3 nucleotide sequence: TGTGCCAGCTCCCGAGCCAGGGCCGAAAACACCATATATTTT.

V is TRBV28 and J is TRBJ1-2, with D maybe TRBD1 (5 bases). The germline V gene has CDR1 MDHEN and CDR2 SYDVKM. This CDR3 is 14 amino acids long. Deletions cut 2 bases from V and 7 bases from J, with 14 bases between. In DNA form, the CDR3 reads TGTGCCAGCAGTTTAAACCCGGGGGTCGGTGGCTACACCTTC. Translation: CASSLNPGVGGYTF.